The source of this T cell receptor (beta chain) is a study of vaccination effects on CD4 cells after COVID-19. V gave up 11 bases and J gave up 2 bases; unmatched junction bases: 7. There are 15 residues in the CDR3. CDR1 is KGHDR and CDR2 is SFDVKD in the germline V gene. Expansion of antigen-specific CD4+ T cells with viral peptide pools was carried out by the ViraFEST assay before sequencing. With nine to eleven days of culture completed, CD4+ T cells were isolated. Vaccine recipients lacked prior SARS-CoV-2 infection and had negative nucleocapsid antibodies. Remarks on this clone: Its specificity is not known.

Repertoires were generated with immunoSEQ multiplex PCR, while TCRdb's copy carries only in-frame clones and drops some. The data contain tens of thousands of clones, 60% to 80% of them seen just once; the ten biggest clones take up about 6%. The clonotype comes from a human donor who received a COVID-19 vaccine. This specimen consisted of CD4+ T cells from PBMCs cultured with HCoV-OC43 spike peptides, obtained before COVID-19 vaccination. This sample's subset: HCoV-OC43 spike overlapping peptide pool stimulation. The chain uses TRBV24-1 and TRBJ2-2; 10 bases align to TRBD1. The CDR3 DNA reads TGTGCCATTGAGGACAGGGGGTACAACACCGGGGAGCTGTTTTTT. Protein: CAIEDRGYNTGELFF.